Presented here are 2 T cell receptor beta chains from one specimen sequenced in a study of T cell repertoires in cytomegalovirus infection (dated by TCRdb to the late 2010s). The treatment or condition tag for this specimen amounts to: in vitro stimulation with specific CMV peptide epitopes to enrich CMV-specific T cells. The run used an Illumina HiSeq 1500. The raw public reads went through TCRdb reprocessing: fastp at Q25, MiXCR clone calling, in-frame beta chains kept. All rows with the same CDR3 protein become a single entry with the most common DNA and genes. The sample table lists about 270,000 distinct CDR3 sequences, roughly a fifth of them with a count of one. The biggest ten clones account for roughly a fifth of the sample. Their specific antigens are unknown. The material was cultured PBMCs, obtained from culture after CMV antigen stimulation. The receptors shown here come from a human donor in good health (CMV status not recorded). Some clones in this sample may be carry-over from other donors' samples.

This clonotype was observed a few times. The rearrangement uses TRBV6-1 and TRBJ1-6; perhaps TRBD1 as D (6 bases). V was pared by 6 bases and J by 10 bases, with 19 bases between. The CDR3 is made up of 15 amino acids. The germline V gene encodes CDR1 MNHNS and CDR2 SASEGT. CDR3 sequence: CASRPEGGRKSPLHF. DNA for the CDR3: TGTGCCAGCAGACCTGAAGGGGGGCGAAAGTCACCCCTCCACTTT.

The genes are TRBV6-2 or TRBV6-3 and TRBJ2-7; D ambiguous. The germline V gene has CDR1 MNHEY and CDR2 SVGEGT. The CDR3 consists of 13 residues. V shed 3 bases and J shed 7 bases, with 13 bases lying between them. The CDR3 DNA is TGTGCCAGCAGTTATAGCAGGCCTACAGAGCAGTACTTC. The encoded protein is CASSYSRPTEQYF.